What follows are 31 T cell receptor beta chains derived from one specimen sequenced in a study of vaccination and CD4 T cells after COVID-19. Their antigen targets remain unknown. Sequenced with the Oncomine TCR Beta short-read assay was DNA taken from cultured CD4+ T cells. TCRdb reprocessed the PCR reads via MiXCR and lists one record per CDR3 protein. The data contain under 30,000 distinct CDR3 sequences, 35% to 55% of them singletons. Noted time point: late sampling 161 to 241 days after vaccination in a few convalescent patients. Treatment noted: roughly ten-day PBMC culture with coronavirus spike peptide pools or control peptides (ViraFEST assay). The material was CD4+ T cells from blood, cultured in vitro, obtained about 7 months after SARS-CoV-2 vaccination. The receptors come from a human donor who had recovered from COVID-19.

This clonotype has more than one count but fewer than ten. The CDR3 DNA is TGTGCCAGCAGAACCAGGATATCCCCATCGTATTTCTTC. It yields the protein CASRTRISPSYFF. V and J are TRBV7-2 and TRBJ2-1; D remains ambiguous. Trimming cost V 6 bases and J 16 bases, with 22 bases left between them. From germline, CDR1 is SGHTA and CDR2 FQGNSA. The CDR3 runs 13 residues.

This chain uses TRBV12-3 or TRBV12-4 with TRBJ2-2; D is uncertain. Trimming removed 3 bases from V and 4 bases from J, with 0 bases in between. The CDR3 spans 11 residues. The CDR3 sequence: CASSFTGELFF. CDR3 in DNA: TGTGCCAGCAGTTTCACCGGGGAGCTGTTTTTT.

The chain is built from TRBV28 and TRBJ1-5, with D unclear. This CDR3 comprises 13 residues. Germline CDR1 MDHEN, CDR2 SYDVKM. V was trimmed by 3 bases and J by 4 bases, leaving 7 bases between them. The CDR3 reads CASSFQRNQPQHF. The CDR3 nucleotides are TGTGCCAGCAGTTTTCAGAGGAATCAGCCCCAGCATTTT.

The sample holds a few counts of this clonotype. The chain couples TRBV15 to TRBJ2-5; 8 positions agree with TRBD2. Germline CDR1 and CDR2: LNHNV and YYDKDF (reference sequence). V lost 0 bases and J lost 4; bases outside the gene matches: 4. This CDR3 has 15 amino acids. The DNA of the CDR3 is TGTGCCACCAGCAGAGATAGCGGGAACGGAGAGACCCAGTACTTC. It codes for CATSRDSGNGETQYF.

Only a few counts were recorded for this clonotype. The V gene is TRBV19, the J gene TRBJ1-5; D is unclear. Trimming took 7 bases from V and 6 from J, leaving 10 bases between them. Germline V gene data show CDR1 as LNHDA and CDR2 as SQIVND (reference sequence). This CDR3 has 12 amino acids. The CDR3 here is CASNLGTQPQHF. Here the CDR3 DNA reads TGTGCCAGTAACTTAGGTACTCAGCCCCAGCATTTT.

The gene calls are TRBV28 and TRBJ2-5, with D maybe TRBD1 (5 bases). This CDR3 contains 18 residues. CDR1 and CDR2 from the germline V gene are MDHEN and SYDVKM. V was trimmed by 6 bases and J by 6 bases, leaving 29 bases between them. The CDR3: CASSEPDTSTTKLQTQYF. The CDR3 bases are TGTGCCAGCAGCGAGCCGGACACGAGTACCACCAAATTGCAGACCCAGTACTTC.

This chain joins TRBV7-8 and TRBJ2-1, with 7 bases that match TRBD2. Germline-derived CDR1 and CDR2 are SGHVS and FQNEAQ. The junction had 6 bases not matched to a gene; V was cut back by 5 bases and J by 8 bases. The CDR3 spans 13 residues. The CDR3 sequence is CASSVDTSDEQFF. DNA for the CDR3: TGTGCCAGCAGCGTGGATACTAGCGATGAGCAGTTCTTC.

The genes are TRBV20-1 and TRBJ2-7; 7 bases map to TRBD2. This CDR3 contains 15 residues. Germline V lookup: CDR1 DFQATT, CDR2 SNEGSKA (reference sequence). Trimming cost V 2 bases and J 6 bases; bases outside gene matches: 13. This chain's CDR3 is CSARSAGRPAAEQYF. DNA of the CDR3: TGCAGTGCTAGATCGGCCGGGAGGCCCGCTGCCGAGCAGTACTTC.

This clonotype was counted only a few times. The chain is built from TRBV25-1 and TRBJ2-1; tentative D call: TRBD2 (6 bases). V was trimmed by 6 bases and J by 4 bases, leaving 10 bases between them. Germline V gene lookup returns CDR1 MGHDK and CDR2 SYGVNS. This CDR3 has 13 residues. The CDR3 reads CASRRDGYNEQFF. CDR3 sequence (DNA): TGTGCCAGCAGGCGGGACGGATACAATGAGCAGTTCTTC.

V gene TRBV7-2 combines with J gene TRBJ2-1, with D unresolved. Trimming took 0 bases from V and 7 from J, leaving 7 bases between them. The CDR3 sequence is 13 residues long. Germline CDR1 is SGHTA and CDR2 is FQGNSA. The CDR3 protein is CASSLAWVNEQFF. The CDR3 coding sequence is TGTGCCAGCAGCTTAGCTTGGGTGAATGAGCAGTTCTTC. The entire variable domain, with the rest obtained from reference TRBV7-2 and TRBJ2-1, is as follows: GAGVSQSPSNKVTEKGKDVELRCDPISGHTALYWYRQSLGQGLEFLIYFQGNSAPDKSGLPSDRFSAERTGGSVSTLTIQRTQQEDSAVYLCASSLAWVNEQFFGPGTRLTVL.

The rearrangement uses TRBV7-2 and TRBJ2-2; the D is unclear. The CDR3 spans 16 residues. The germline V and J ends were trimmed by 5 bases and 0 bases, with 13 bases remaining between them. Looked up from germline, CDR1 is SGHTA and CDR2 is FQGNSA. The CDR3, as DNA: TGTGCCAGCAGCCGTTCGGCAATACCGAACACCGGGGAGCTGTTTTTT. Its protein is CASSRSAIPNTGELFF.

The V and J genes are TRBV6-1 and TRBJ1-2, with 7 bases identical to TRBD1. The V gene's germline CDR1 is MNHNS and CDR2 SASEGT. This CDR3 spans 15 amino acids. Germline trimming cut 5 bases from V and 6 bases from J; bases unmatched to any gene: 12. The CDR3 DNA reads TGTGCCAGCAGTCGTCGCGGGGACAGCCAGAATGGCTACACCTTC. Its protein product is CASSRRGDSQNGYTF.

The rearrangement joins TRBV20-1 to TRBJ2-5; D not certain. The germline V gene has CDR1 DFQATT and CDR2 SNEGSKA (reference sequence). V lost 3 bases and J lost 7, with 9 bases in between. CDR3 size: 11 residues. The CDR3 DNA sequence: TGCAGTGCTAGGGTCGAAGGGACCCAGTACTTC. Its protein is CSARVEGTQYF.

The CDR3 DNA follows: TGTGCCAGCAGCTTAAACTCAGGTTCACCCGAGCAGTACTTC. It is translated as CASSLNSGSPEQYF. This rearrangement joins TRBV7-9 to TRBJ2-7; no reliable D call. V was shortened by 2 bases and J by 6 bases, with 14 bases between the two germline ends. The CDR3 consists of 14 residues. Germline V gene sequence: CDR1 SEHNR, CDR2 FQNEAQ (reference sequence).

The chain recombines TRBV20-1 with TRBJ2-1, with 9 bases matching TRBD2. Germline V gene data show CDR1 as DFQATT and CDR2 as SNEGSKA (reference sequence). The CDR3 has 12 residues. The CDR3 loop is CSAGGRYNEQFF. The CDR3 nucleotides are TGCAGCGCGGGAGGGCGTTACAATGAGCAGTTCTTC.

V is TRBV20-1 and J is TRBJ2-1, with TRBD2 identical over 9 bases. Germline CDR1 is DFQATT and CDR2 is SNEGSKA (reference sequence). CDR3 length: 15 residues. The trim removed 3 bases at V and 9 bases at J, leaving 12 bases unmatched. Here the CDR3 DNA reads TGCAGTGCTAGGCCGCGGTTGGGGACTAGCTTTGAGCAGTTCTTC. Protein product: CSARPRLGTSFEQFF.

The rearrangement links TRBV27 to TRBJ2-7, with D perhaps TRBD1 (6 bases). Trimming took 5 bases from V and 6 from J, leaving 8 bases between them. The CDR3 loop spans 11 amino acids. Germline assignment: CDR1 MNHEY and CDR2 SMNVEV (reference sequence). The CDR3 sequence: CASSDRFEQYF. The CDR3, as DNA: TGTGCCAGCAGTGACAGGTTCGAGCAGTACTTC.

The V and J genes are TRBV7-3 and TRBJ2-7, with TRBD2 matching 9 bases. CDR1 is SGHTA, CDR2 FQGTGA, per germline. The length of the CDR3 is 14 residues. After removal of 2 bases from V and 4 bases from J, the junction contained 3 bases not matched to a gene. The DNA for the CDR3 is TGTGCCAGCAGCTTACTTAGCGGGAGATACGAGCAGTACTTC. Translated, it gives CASSLLSGRYEQYF.

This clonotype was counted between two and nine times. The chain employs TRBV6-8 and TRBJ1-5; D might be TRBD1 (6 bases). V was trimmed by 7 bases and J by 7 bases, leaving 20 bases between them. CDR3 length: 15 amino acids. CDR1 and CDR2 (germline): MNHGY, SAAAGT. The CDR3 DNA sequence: TGTGCCAGCATCTATAGGGGGTTAGGCGAACAGCCCCAGCATTTT. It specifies CASIYRGLGEQPQHF.

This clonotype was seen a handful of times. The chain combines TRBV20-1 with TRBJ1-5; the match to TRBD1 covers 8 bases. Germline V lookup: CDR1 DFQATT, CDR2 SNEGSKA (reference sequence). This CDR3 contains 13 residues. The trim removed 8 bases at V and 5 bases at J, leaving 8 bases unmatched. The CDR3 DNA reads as TGCAGTCGACGCAGGGGGCTTGATCAGCCCCAGCATTTT. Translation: CSRRRGLDQPQHF.

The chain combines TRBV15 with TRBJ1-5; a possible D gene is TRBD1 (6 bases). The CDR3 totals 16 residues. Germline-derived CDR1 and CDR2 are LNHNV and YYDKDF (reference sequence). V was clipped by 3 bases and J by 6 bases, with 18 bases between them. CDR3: CATSRVIILQGQPQHF. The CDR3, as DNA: TGTGCCACCAGCAGGGTAATTATACTACAGGGTCAGCCCCAGCATTTT.

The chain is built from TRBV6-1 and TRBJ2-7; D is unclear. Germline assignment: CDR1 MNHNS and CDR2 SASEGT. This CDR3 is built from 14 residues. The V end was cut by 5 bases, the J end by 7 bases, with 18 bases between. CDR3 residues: CASSIGRDSREQYF. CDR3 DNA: TGTGCCAGCAGTATCGGTCGCGATTCTAGGGAGCAGTACTTC.

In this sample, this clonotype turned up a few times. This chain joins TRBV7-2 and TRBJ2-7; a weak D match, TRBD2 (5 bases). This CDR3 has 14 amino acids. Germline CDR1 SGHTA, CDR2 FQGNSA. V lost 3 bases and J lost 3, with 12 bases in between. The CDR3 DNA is TGTGCCAGCAGCTTCCAGAGAGGGAACTACGAGCAGTACTTC. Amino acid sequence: CASSFQRGNYEQYF.

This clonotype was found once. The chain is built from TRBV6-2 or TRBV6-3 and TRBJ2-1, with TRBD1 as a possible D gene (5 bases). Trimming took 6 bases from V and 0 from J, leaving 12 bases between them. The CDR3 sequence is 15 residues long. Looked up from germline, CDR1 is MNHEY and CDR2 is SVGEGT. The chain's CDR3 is CASRSPDSSYNEQFF. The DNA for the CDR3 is TGTGCCAGCAGGAGCCCCGACAGCTCCTACAATGAGCAGTTCTTC.

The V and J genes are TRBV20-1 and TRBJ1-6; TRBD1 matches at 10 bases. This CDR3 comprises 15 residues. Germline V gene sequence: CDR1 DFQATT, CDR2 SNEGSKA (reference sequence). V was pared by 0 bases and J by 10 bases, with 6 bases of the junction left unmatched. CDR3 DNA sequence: TGCAGTGCTAGAGATCGGGGACAGGGGAACTCACCCCTCCACTTT. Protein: CSARDRGQGNSPLHF.

CDR3 protein: CASSQTSGSYNEQFF. Here the CDR3 DNA reads TGTGCCAGCAGTCAAACTAGCGGAAGCTACAATGAGCAGTTCTTC. V is TRBV7-2 and J is TRBJ2-1, with 8 bases that match TRBD2. The CDR3 loop spans 15 amino acids. J was trimmed by 3 bases and V by 6 bases; bases with no gene match: 7. Germline CDR1 is SGHTA and CDR2 is FQGNSA.

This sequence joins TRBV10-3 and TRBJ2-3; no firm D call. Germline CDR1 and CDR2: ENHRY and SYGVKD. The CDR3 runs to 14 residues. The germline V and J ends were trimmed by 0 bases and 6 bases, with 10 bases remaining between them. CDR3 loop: CAISESRGVDTQYF. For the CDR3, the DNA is TGTGCCATCAGTGAGTCACGCGGCGTGGATACGCAGTATTTT.

The CDR3 sequence is CSASTGATNTGELFF. The CDR3 nucleotides read TGCAGTGCTAGTACAGGGGCAACGAACACCGGGGAGCTGTTTTTT. The chain employs TRBV20-1 and TRBJ2-2; 7 positions agree with TRBD1. V shed 3 bases, J shed 0 bases, and the junction held 4 bases outside the gene matches. Looked up from germline, CDR1 is DFQATT and CDR2 is SNEGSKA (reference sequence). The CDR3 is 15 residues long.

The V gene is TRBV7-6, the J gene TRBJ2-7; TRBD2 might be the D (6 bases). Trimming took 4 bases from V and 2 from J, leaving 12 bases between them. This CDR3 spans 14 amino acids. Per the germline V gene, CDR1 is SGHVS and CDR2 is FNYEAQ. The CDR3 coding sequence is TGTGCCAGCAGCTCGCAGGGAGGCACCTACGAGCAGTACTTC. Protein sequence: CASSSQGGTYEQYF.

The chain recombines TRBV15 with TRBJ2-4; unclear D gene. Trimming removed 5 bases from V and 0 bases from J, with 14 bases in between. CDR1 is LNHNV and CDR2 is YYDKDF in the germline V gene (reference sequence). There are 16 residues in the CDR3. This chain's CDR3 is CATSENTLLAKNIQYF. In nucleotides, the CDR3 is TGTGCCACCAGCGAGAACACTCTTCTAGCCAAAAACATTCAGTACTTC.

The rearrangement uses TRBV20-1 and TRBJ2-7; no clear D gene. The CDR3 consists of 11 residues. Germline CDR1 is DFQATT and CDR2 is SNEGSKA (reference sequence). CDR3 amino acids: CSVGSDYEQYF. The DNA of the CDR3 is TGCAGCGTGGGGTCAGACTACGAGCAGTACTTC.